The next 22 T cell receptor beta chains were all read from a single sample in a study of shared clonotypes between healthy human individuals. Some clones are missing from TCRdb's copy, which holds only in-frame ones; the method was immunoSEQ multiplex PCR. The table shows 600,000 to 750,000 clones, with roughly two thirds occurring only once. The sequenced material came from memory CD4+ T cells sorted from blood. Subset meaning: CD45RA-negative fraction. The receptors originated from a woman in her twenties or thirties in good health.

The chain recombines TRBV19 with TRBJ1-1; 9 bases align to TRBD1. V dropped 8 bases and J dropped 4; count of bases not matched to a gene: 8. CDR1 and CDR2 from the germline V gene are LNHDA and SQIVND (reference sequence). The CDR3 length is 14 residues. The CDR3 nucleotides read TGTGCCAGTCGACCGACAGGGGGGGGCACTGAAGCTTTCTTT. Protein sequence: CASRPTGGGTEAFF. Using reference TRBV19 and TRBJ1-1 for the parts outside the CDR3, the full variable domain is DGGITQSPKYLFRKEGQNVTLSCEQNLNHDAMYWYRQDPGQGLRLIYYSQIVNDFQKGDIAEGYSVSREKKESFPLTVTSAQKNPTAFYLCASRPTGGGTEAFFGQGTRLTVV.

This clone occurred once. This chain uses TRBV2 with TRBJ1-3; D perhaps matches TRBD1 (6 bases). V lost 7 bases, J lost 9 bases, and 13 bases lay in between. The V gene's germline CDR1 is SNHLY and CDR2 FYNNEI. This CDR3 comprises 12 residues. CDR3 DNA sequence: TGTGCCAGCACCGAAGTCAGGGGCACCATATATTTT. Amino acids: CASTEVRGTIYF.

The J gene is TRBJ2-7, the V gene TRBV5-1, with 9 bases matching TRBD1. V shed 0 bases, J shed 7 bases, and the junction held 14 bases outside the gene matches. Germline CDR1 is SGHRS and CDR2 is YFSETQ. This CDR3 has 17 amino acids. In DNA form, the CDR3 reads TGCGCCAGCAGCTTGGAAGGGGGCGGACAGGGGTCAGGGGAGCAGTACTTC. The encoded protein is CASSLEGGGQGSGEQYF.

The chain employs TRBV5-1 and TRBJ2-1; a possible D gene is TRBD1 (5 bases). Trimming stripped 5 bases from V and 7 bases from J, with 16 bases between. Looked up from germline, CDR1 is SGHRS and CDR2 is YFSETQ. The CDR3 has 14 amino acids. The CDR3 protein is CASSPGMGLNEQFF. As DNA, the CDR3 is TGCGCCAGCAGTCCAGGGATGGGGTTGAATGAGCAGTTCTTC. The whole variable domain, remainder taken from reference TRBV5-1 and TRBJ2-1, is KAGVTQTPRYLIKTRGQQVTLSCSPISGHRSVSWYQQTPGQGLQFLFEYFSETQRNKGNFPGRFSGRQFSNSRSEMNVSTLELGDSALYLCASSPGMGLNEQFFGPGTRLTVL.

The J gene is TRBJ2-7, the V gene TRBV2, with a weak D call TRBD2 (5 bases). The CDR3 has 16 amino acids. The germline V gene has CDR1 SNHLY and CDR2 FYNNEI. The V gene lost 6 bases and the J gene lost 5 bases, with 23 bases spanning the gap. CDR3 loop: CASRNPTGNKLDEQYF. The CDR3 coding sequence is TGTGCCAGCAGGAATCCTACCGGGAACAAACTCGACGAGCAGTACTTC.

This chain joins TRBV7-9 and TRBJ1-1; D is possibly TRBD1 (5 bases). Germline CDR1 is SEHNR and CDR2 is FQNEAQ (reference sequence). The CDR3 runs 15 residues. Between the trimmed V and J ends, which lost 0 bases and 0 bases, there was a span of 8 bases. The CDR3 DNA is TGTGCCAGCAGCTTAGCGACAGTTTTGAACACTGAAGCTTTCTTT. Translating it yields CASSLATVLNTEAFF.

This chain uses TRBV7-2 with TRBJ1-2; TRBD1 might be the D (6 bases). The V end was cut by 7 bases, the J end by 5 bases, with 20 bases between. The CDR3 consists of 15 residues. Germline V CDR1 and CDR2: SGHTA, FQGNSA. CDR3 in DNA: TGTGCCAGCAAGGACCAGAGGACAGCCCGTTATGGCTACACCTTC. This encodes CASKDQRTARYGYTF.

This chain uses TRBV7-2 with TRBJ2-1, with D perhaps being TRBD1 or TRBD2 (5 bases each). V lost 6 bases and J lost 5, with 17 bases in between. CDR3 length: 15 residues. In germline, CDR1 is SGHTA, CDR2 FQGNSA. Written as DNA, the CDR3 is TGTGCCAGCAGGGTCTCAGGGAGCCCACACAATGAGCAGTTCTTC. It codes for CASRVSGSPHNEQFF.

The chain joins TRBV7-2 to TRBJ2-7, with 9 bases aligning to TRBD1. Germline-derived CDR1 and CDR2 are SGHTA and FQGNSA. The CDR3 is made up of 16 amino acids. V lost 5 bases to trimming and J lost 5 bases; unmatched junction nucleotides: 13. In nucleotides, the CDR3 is TGTGCCAGCAGCCTCACGACAGGGGGATCCATTGACGAGCAGTACTTC. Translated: CASSLTTGGSIDEQYF.

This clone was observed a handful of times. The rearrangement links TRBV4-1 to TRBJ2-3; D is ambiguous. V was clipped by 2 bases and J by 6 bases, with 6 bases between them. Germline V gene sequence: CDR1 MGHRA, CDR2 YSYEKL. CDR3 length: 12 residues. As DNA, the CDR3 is TGCGCCAGCAGCCAACCGACGGATACGCAGTATTTT. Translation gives CASSQPTDTQYF.

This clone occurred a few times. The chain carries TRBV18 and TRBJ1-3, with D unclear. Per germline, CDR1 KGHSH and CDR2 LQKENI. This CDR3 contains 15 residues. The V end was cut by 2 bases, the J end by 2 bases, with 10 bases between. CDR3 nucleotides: TGTGCCAGCTCACCATCCGTGGGTGCTGGAAACACCATATATTTT. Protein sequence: CASSPSVGAGNTIYF.

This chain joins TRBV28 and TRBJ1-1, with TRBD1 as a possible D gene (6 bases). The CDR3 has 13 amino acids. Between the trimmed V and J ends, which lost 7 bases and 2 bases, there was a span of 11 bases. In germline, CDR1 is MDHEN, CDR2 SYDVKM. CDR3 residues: CASIQTGNTEAFF. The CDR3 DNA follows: TGTGCCAGCATCCAGACAGGCAACACTGAAGCTTTCTTT.

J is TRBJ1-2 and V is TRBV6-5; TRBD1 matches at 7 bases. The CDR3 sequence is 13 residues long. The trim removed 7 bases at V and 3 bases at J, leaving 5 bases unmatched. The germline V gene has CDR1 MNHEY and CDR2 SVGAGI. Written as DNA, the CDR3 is TGTGCCAGCACCGGGCAGGGGGACTATGGCTACACCTTC. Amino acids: CASTGQGDYGYTF.

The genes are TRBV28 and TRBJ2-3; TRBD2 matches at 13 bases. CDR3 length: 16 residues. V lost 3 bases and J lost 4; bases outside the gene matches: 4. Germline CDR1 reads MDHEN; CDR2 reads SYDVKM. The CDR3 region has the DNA TGTGCCAGCAGTTTTACTAGCGGGAGGGCTTCAGATACGCAGTATTTT. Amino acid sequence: CASSFTSGRASDTQYF.

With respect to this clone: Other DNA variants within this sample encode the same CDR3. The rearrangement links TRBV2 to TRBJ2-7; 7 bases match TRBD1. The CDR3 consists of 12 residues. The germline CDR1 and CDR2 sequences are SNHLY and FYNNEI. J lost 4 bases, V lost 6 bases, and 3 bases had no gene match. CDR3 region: CASSYRGYEQYF. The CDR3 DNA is TGTGCCAGCAGCTACAGGGGTTACGAGCAGTACTTC.

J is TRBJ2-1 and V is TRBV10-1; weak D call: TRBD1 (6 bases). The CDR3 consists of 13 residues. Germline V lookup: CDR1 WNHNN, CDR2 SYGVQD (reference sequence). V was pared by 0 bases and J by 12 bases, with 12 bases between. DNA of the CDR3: TGCGCCAGCAGTGAGTCCGCGGCAGGGGTGCAGTTCTTC. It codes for CASSESAAGVQFF.

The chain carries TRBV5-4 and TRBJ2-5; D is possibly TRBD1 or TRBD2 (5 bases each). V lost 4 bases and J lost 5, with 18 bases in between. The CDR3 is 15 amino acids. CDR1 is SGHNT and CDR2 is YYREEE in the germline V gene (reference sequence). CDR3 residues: CASSQQLGAGETQYF. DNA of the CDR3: TGTGCCAGCAGCCAGCAGCTAGGGGCGGGTGAGACCCAGTACTTC.

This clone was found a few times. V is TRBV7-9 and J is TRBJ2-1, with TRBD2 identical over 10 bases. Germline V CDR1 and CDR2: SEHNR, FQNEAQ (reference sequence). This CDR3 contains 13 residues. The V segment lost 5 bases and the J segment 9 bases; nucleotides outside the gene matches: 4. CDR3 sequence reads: CASSPSGSSEQFF. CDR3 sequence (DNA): TGTGCCAGCAGCCCTAGCGGGAGTTCTGAGCAGTTCTTC. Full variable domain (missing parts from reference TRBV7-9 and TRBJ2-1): DTGVSQNPRHKITKRGQNVTFRCDPISEHNRLYWYRQTLGQGPEFLTYFQNEAQLEKSRLLSDRFSAERPKGSFSTLEIQRTEQGDSAMYLCASSPSGSSEQFFGPGTRLTVL.

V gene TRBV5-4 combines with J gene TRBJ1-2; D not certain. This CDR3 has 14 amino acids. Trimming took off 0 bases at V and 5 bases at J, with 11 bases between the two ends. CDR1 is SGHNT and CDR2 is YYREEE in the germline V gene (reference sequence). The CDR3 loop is CASSLEGSGYGYTF. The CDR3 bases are TGTGCCAGCAGCTTGGAAGGAAGCGGGTATGGCTACACCTTC.

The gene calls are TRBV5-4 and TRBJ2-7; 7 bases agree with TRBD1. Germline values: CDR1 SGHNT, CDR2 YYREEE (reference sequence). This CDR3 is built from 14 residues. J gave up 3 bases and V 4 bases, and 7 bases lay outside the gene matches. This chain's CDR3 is CASSPRDSLYEQYF. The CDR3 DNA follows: TGTGCCAGCAGCCCCCGGGACAGCCTCTACGAGCAGTACTTC.

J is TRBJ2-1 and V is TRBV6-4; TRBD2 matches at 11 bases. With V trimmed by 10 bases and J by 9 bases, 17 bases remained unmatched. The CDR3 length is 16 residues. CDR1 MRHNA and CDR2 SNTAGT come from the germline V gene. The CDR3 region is CAKGGGLAGGKGEQFF. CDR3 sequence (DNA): TGTGCCAAAGGGGGGGGCCTAGCGGGAGGAAAGGGTGAGCAGTTCTTC.

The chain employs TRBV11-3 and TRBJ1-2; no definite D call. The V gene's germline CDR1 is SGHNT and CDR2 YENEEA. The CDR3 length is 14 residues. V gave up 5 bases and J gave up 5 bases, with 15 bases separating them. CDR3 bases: TGTGCCAGCAGCCAATTGGCCTGTCGGTATGGCTACACCTTC. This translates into CASSQLACRYGYTF. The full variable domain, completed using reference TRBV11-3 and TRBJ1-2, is EAGVVQSPRYKIIEKKQPVAFWCNPISGHNTLYWYLQNLGQGPELLIRYENEEAVDDSQLPKDRFSAERLKGVDSTLKIQPAELGDSAVYLCASSQLACRYGYTFGSGTRLTVV.